The 13 T cell receptor beta chains below all came from one sample that was sequenced in a study of radiation and T cells in renal cell carcinoma. The method was immunoSEQ multiplex PCR; TCRdb's version includes in-frame clones alone and lacks a portion of them. The data show some 150,000 clones, with roughly 84% seen just once and around 13% held by the top ten. The time point is: baseline pretreatment blood. Treatment: 15 Gy SBRT to primary tumor, nephrectomy 4 weeks later. The starting material was blood, obtained from a patient whose treatment included radiotherapy and nephrectomy. These TCRs come from a woman in her 50s with renal cell carcinoma.

V is TRBV2 and J is TRBJ2-5; 9 bases line up with TRBD2. The J segment lost 3 bases and the V segment lost 5 bases, leaving 4 bases of the junction unmatched. Per germline, CDR1 SNHLY and CDR2 FYNNEI. The CDR3 length is 14 residues. The CDR3 DNA reads as TGTGCCAGCAGTCGGGGACTAGCCGAAGAGACCCAGTACTTC. The encoded protein is CASSRGLAEETQYF.

The chain links TRBV6-5 to TRBJ1-1; D call uncertain. Germline V gene lookup returns CDR1 MNHEY and CDR2 SVGAGI. The V end was cut by 7 bases, the J end by 2 bases, with 17 bases between. The CDR3 is 15 amino acids. The DNA for the CDR3 is TGTGCCAGCATTCCCTTTATGGGCGATAACACTGAAGCTTTCTTT. Amino acids: CASIPFMGDNTEAFF.

This chain connects TRBV4-3 to TRBJ1-2; D unclear. The CDR3 runs 14 residues. The ends were cut back, 0 bases at V and 7 bases at J, with 12 bases in the middle. Germline loops: CDR1 LGHNA, CDR2 YSLEER. CDR3 amino acids: CASSQDIRGPGYTF. The CDR3 DNA reads TGCGCCAGCAGCCAAGATATCCGAGGGCCTGGCTACACCTTC.

This rearrangement joins TRBV4-1 to TRBJ2-3; D perhaps matches TRBD1 (6 bases). Trimming left V 1 base short and J 8 bases short, with 16 bases between. CDR1 is MGHRA and CDR2 is YSYEKL in the germline V gene. This CDR3 contains 15 residues. CDR3 residues: CASSQGPLVGGTQYF. The CDR3 DNA sequence: TGCGCCAGCAGCCAAGGCCCATTAGTAGGGGGTACGCAGTATTTT.

The chain has TRBV5-8 and TRBJ1-2; 7 bases are a match to TRBD1. Germline V CDR1 and CDR2: SGHTS, YDEGEE. This CDR3 has 15 residues. J was trimmed by 1 base and V by 0 bases; bases with no gene match: 3. The CDR3 DNA sequence: TGTGCCAGCAGCTTGGGATGGGACAGTAACTATGGCTACACCTTC. This encodes CASSLGWDSNYGYTF.

This clone has just one count. The chain has TRBV5-4 and TRBJ2-3; 13 bases match TRBD2. Looked up from germline, CDR1 is SGHNT and CDR2 is YYREEE (reference sequence). The CDR3 is 19 residues long. The V gene end was trimmed by 2 bases and the J gene end by 4 bases; junction bases not matched to a gene: 13. DNA for the CDR3: TGTGCCAGCAGCTTTCCACTCGGGACTAGCGGGGTGGGAGCAGATACGCAGTATTTT. This gives the protein CASSFPLGTSGVGADTQYF.

The J gene is TRBJ1-1, the V gene TRBV5-1, with D unclear. The CDR3 runs 14 residues. Trimming shortened V by 0 bases and J by 1 base, and 7 bases separated the two germline ends. CDR1 and CDR2 from the germline V gene are SGHRS and YFSETQ. CDR3 DNA: TGCGCCAGCAGCTTGGGGACTTCGAACACTGAAGCTTTCTTT. It yields the protein CASSLGTSNTEAFF.

This clone came up once. A junction boundary mismatches the germline segment, possibly from a read error. The V gene is TRBV7-7, the J gene TRBJ2-5; TRBD2 might be the D (6 bases). There are 15 residues in the CDR3. Germline CDR1 SSHAT, CDR2 FNYEAQ (reference sequence). This CDR3 reads CASSLTFGAGETQYF. The CDR3 coding sequence is TGTGCTAGCAGCTTAACTTTCGGGGCGGGGGAGACCCAGTACTTC.

The gene calls are TRBV9 and TRBJ1-5; D perhaps matches TRBD1 (6 bases). This CDR3 contains 13 residues. The V gene's germline CDR1 is SGDLS and CDR2 YYNGEE. Trimming pared 4 bases from V and 6 bases from J, leaving 11 bases between. CDR3 residues: CASSPGTSQPQHF. CDR3 DNA sequence: TGTGCCAGCAGCCCAGGGACATCTCAGCCCCAGCATTTT.

The chain uses TRBV2 and TRBJ1-1, with D possibly matching TRBD1 (6 bases). This CDR3 comprises 15 residues. Germline CDR1 is SNHLY and CDR2 is FYNNEI. V gave up 3 bases and J gave up 1 base, with 12 bases separating them. The CDR3: CASSDPGGANTEAFF. The DNA of the CDR3 is TGTGCCAGCAGTGATCCGGGGGGCGCGAACACTGAAGCTTTCTTT.

This clone has just one count. The CDR3 nucleotides read TGCGCCAGCAGCCCAGGGAGACGGACTGTATACAATGAGCAGTTCTTC. The encoded protein is CASSPGRRTVYNEQFF. The chain combines TRBV4-1 with TRBJ2-1; D is possibly TRBD1 or TRBD2 (5 bases each). The V gene's germline CDR1 is MGHRA and CDR2 YSYEKL. This CDR3 has 16 amino acids. Trimming took 4 bases from V and 4 from J, leaving 17 bases between them.

The chain combines TRBV7-3 with TRBJ2-6, with D perhaps matching TRBD1 or TRBD2 (5 bases each). CDR3 length: 19 residues. Deletions cut 2 bases from V and 0 bases from J, with 17 bases between. Per germline, CDR1 SGHTA and CDR2 FQGTGA. CDR3 bases: TGTGCCAGCAGCTTAGAGAGGGACGGGGCCTTCTCTGGGGCCAACGTCCTGACTTTC. This encodes CASSLERDGAFSGANVLTF.

This clone was counted a single time. The chain has TRBV7-9 and TRBJ1-4; no clear D. Germline assignment: CDR1 SEHNR and CDR2 FQNEAQ (reference sequence). CDR3 length equals 13 residues. Trimming removed 2 bases from V and 8 bases from J, with 9 bases in between. The CDR3, as DNA: TGTGCCAGCAGCTTAAACAACGGCGAAAAACTGTTTTTT. Translated, it gives CASSLNNGEKLFF.